Below are 25 T cell receptor beta chains sequenced from a single sample in a study of regulatory T cells in long-lasting Graves disease. The TCR beta library used iRepertoire HTBI primers with Arm-PCR amplification of CDR3. MiXCR, run by TCRdb on the multiplex PCR reads, gives a single entry per CDR3 protein. The sample has 510,000 or so distinct CDR3 sequences; about 12% are singletons. Specified time point: newly diagnosed GD, antithyroid drugs for less than 3 months. PBMC-extracted RNA yielded the TCR library. These sequences were also reported in another study, on T cells in Graves' hyperthyroidism and ophthalmopathy.

The sample in question was peripheral blood mononuclear cells (PBMCs), obtained at new diagnosis, from a patient treated with antithyroid drugs. These receptors were collected from a woman between 25 and 40 years old with Graves disease.

This clonotype was observed a few times. Here the CDR3 DNA reads TGTGCCACCAGGGAGAGGGAAAAACTGTTTTTT. It is translated as CATREREKLFF. V is TRBV10-3 and J is TRBJ1-4; tentatively, D is TRBD1 (5 bases). CDR1 is ENHRY, CDR2 SYGVKD, per germline. The CDR3 is 11 residues long. Between the trimmed V and J ends, which lost 10 bases and 8 bases, there was a span of 11 bases.

The table lists this clonotype with many counts. CDR3 nucleotides: TGTGCCACCAGTGACACAACGGGACAGGGGGATGGCTACACCTTC. Encoded protein: CATSDTTGQGDGYTF. This chain links TRBV24-1 with TRBJ1-2; 11 bases align to TRBD1. The junction had 6 bases not matched to a gene; V was cut back by 4 bases and J by 6 bases. CDR3 length equals 15 residues. Germline values: CDR1 KGHDR, CDR2 SFDVKD.

This clonotype was observed at least ten times. CDR3 in amino acids: CSVENRPNTEAFF. The CDR3 DNA reads TGCAGCGTTGAAAACAGGCCCAACACTGAAGCTTTCTTT. J is TRBJ1-1 and V is TRBV29-1, with D possibly being TRBD1 (5 bases). Germline CDR1 SQVTM, CDR2 ANQGSEA. The germline V and J ends were trimmed by 2 bases and 2 bases, with 9 bases remaining between them. The CDR3 covers 13 residues.

This clonotype showed up many times. This CDR3 reads CASSLRQENEKLFF. DNA for the CDR3: TGTGCCAGCAGCTTACGGCAGGAGAATGAAAAACTGTTTTTT. This chain joins TRBV7-9 and TRBJ1-4; D remains ambiguous. Trimming removed 2 bases at V and 5 bases at J, with 9 bases between. Germline V gene data show CDR1 as SEHNR and CDR2 as FQNEAQ (reference sequence). The CDR3 loop spans 14 amino acids. The whole variable domain, remainder taken from reference TRBV7-9 and TRBJ1-4, is DTGVSQNPRHKITKRGQNVTFRCDPISEHNRLYWYRQTLGQGPEFLTYFQNEAQLEKSRLLSDRFSAERPKGSFSTLEIQRTEQGDSAMYLCASSLRQENEKLFFGSGTQLSVL.

This clonotype appeared a few times. Relative to the germline gene, one junction end is altered; a read error may explain this. This chain joins TRBV27 and TRBJ2-1, with 8 nucleotides matching TRBD2. This CDR3 is built from 15 residues. Germline CDR1 is MNHEY and CDR2 is SMNVEV (reference sequence). Here the CDR3 reads CASSLYSSGYNEQSF. CDR3 nucleotide sequence: TGTGCCAGCAGTTTATACTCTAGCGGGTACAATGAGCAGTCCTTC.

As for this clonotype: A far larger clone is one base from this, pointing to a likely read error. This chain uses TRBV3-1 with TRBJ2-7, with D unclear. There are 18 residues in the CDR3. Germline CDR1 LGHDT, CDR2 YNNKEL (reference sequence). V dropped 0 bases and J dropped 7 bases, with 25 bases sitting between them. CDR3 sequence reads: CASSQEAVRLVGYNEQYF. The DNA for the CDR3 is TGTGCCAGCAGCCAAGAGGCTGTTAGGCTAGTGGGCTACAATGAGCAGTACTTC.

This clonotype was detected many times. V gene TRBV5-1 combines with J gene TRBJ2-2, with 10 positions matching TRBD2. Germline CDR1 is SGHRS and CDR2 is YFSETQ. V shed 2 bases and J 0 bases; nucleotides not matched to a gene: 10. This CDR3 has 19 amino acids. CDR3 sequence (DNA): TGCGCCAGCAGCTTCCGGGCTACCGGGACTAGCGCGAACACCGGGGAGCTGTTTTTT. Encoded protein: CASSFRATGTSANTGELFF.

V usage is TRBV30 and J usage is TRBJ1-2; unclear D gene. Between the trimmed V and J ends, which lost 4 bases and 1 base, there was a span of 1 base. Germline V gene sequence: CDR1 GTSNPN, CDR2 SVGIG (reference sequence). The CDR3 contains 10 residues. The CDR3: CAWNNYGYTF. The CDR3 DNA is TGTGCCTGGAATAACTATGGCTACACCTTC.

There are many counts of this clonotype. V usage is TRBV12-3 or TRBV12-4 and J usage is TRBJ2-3; no firm D call. The germline V and J ends were trimmed by 6 bases and 2 bases, with 15 bases remaining between them. The CDR3 covers 15 residues. The CDR3 region is CASRGRRRVTDTQYF. CDR3 coding DNA: TGTGCCAGCAGGGGCCGACGTCGAGTCACAGATACGCAGTATTTT.

The chain uses TRBV4-3 and TRBJ2-7; no firm D call. V was shortened by 0 bases and J by 7 bases, with 7 bases between the two germline ends. CDR1 and CDR2 (germline): LGHNA, YSLEER. The CDR3 consists of 12 residues. CDR3 region: CASSQDTREQYF. The CDR3 DNA reads TGCGCCAGCAGCCAAGATACCAGAGAGCAGTACTTC.

The chain uses TRBV5-5 and TRBJ2-5; the D gene is possibly TRBD1 (7 bases). Trimming took 5 bases from V and 5 from J, leaving 13 bases between them. The CDR3 is 13 residues long. Germline values: CDR1 SGHKS, CDR2 YYEKEE (reference sequence). The CDR3 loop reads CASSGGGLETQYF. Here the CDR3 DNA reads TGTGCCAGCAGTGGAGGGGGCCTGGAGACCCAGTACTTC.

The chain uses TRBV7-2 and TRBJ2-7; D gene ambiguous. Germline lookup yields CDR1 SGHTA and CDR2 FQGNSA. The CDR3 is made up of 15 amino acids. Trimming took 5 bases from V and 0 from J, leaving 14 bases between them. CDR3 coding DNA: TGTGCCAGCAGCCGGTCCATCGAAAGCTCCTACGAGCAGTACTTC. This translates into CASSRSIESSYEQYF. Complete variable domain (other parts from reference TRBV7-2 and TRBJ2-7): GAGVSQSPSNKVTEKGKDVELRCDPISGHTALYWYRQSLGQGLEFLIYFQGNSAPDKSGLPSDRFSAERTGGSVSTLTIQRTQQEDSAVYLCASSRSIESSYEQYFGPGTRLTVT.

The rearrangement links TRBV5-1 to TRBJ2-2; D ambiguous. Germline V gene sequence: CDR1 SGHRS, CDR2 YFSETQ. V lost 1 base and J 7 bases, leaving 11 bases between the germline ends. This CDR3 has 14 amino acids. The chain's CDR3 is CASSLLYRGGELFF. The CDR3 DNA is TGCGCCAGCAGCTTGTTGTACCGAGGCGGGGAGCTGTTTTTT. Supplemented by reference TRBV5-1 and TRBJ2-2, the full variable domain reads KAGVTQTPRYLIKTRGQQVTLSCSPISGHRSVSWYQQTPGQGLQFLFEYFSETQRNKGNFPGRFSGRQFSNSRSEMNVSTLELGDSALYLCASSLLYRGGELFFGEGSRLTVL.

This clonotype was found many times. The chain links TRBV2 to TRBJ1-6; D might be TRBD1 (5 bases). Trimming pared 1 base from V and 9 bases from J, leaving 13 bases between. Germline CDR1 is SNHLY and CDR2 is FYNNEI. The CDR3 spans 15 residues. Here the CDR3 reads CASSEERAGGSPLHF. The CDR3 region has the DNA TGTGCCAGCAGTGAAGAGAGGGCCGGGGGTTCACCCCTCCACTTT.

The gene calls are TRBV5-4 and TRBJ2-1, with 8 bases lining up with TRBD2. This CDR3 contains 14 residues. Germline V gives CDR1 SGHNT, CDR2 YYREEE (reference sequence). Trimming at V came to 6 bases and at J to 2 bases, leaving 4 bases not matched to a gene. CDR3 nucleotides: TGTGCCAGCACCAGCGGGAGCACCTACAATGAGCAGTTCTTC. This encodes CASTSGSTYNEQFF.

V is TRBV20-1 and J is TRBJ2-7; 11 bases match TRBD2. The length of the CDR3 is 18 residues. Germline V gene data show CDR1 as DFQATT and CDR2 as SNEGSKA (reference sequence). Trimming at V came to 5 bases and at J to 4 bases, leaving 19 bases not matched to a gene. The CDR3 DNA reads as TGCAGTGCTCCCGGTGGACTAGCGGGCCCGATAGTTACTTACGAGCAGTACTTC. Translating it yields CSAPGGLAGPIVTYEQYF.

V usage is TRBV20-1 and J usage is TRBJ1-5; no firm D call. The CDR3 length is 14 residues. Germline CDR1 DFQATT, CDR2 SNEGSKA (reference sequence). Trimming pared 0 bases from V and 5 bases from J, leaving 11 bases between. The CDR3 DNA reads TGCAGTGCTAGAGATATGGGTTTTGATCAGCCCCAGCATTTT. Translating gives CSARDMGFDQPQHF.

This clonotype has a count of ten or more. The V call is TRBV6-2 or TRBV6-3, the J call TRBJ1-1, with TRBD1 identical over 9 bases. There are 14 residues in the CDR3. Germline-derived CDR1 and CDR2 are MNHEY and SVGEGT. J was trimmed by 4 bases and V by 6 bases; bases with no gene match: 6. CDR3 nucleotides: TGTGCCAGCAGGAGGGACAGGGTGGGCACTGAAGCTTTCTTT. Translated: CASRRDRVGTEAFF.

This clonotype was picked up many times. The V call is TRBV7-2, the J call TRBJ1-4, with a weak D call TRBD1 (5 bases). The CDR3 is made up of 16 amino acids. V was trimmed by 5 bases and J by 4 bases, leaving 17 bases between them. Germline V CDR1 and CDR2: SGHTA, FQGNSA. CDR3 sequence (DNA): TGTGCCAGCAGCCCCTACGCCCAGGGCAATAATGAAAAACTGTTTTTT. The encoded protein is CASSPYAQGNNEKLFF.

This clonotype has a handful of counts. V and J are TRBV6-5 and TRBJ1-2; D may be TRBD1 (6 bases). The CDR3 length is 18 residues. Looked up from germline, CDR1 is MNHEY and CDR2 is SVGAGI. V was cut by 0 bases and J by 2 bases, with 19 bases left in between. The CDR3 sequence is CASSYSNPGTHFNYGYTF. Here the CDR3 DNA reads TGTGCCAGCAGTTACTCGAACCCCGGGACACATTTCAACTATGGCTACACCTTC.

In this sample, this clonotype turned up many times. V and J are TRBV18 and TRBJ2-3, with a tentative D call TRBD1 (5 bases). Germline values: CDR1 KGHSH, CDR2 LQKENI. The CDR3 extends over 14 amino acids. V lost 2 bases and J 3 bases, leaving 9 bases between the germline ends. The CDR3 DNA reads TGTGCCAGCTCACCAGTGGGGCCTACAGATACGCAGTATTTT. Translation gives CASSPVGPTDTQYF. Full variable domain (rest looked up from reference TRBV18 and TRBJ2-3): NAGVMQNPRHLVRRRGQEARLRCSPMKGHSHVYWYRQLPEEGLKFMVYLQKENIIDESGMPKERFSAEFPKEGPSILRIQQVVRGDSAAYFCASSPVGPTDTQYFGPGTRLTVL.

This clonotype has at least ten counts. The rearrangement joins TRBV7-2 to TRBJ2-5, with 7 bases aligning to TRBD2. Per germline, CDR1 SGHTA and CDR2 FQGNSA. The V gene end was trimmed by 1 base and the J gene end by 2 bases; junction bases not matched to a gene: 13. This CDR3 region has 18 residues. The CDR3 nucleotides read TGTGCCAGCAGCTTAGGTTTTCGGGGAGCGGGGATACAAGAGACCCAGTACTTC. This gives the protein CASSLGFRGAGIQETQYF.

This clonotype has at least ten counts. CDR3 bases: TGTGCCAGCAGCTTACTAGCGGGAGGAAGCACAGATACGCAGTATTTT. This translates into CASSLLAGGSTDTQYF. The V and J genes are TRBV7-8 and TRBJ2-3; 11 positions agree with TRBD2. This CDR3 spans 16 amino acids. Germline-derived CDR1 and CDR2 are SGHVS and FQNEAQ. V lost 2 bases to trimming and J lost 0 bases; unmatched junction nucleotides: 1.

The sample holds many counts of this clonotype. The V and J genes are TRBV9 and TRBJ2-2, with 9 nucleotides matching TRBD2. V was clipped by 5 bases and J by 9 bases; unmatched bases: 5. Germline V CDR1 and CDR2: SGDLS, YYNGEE. This CDR3 is 13 amino acids long. CDR3 amino acids: CASRAAGGRELFF. CDR3 sequence (DNA): TGTGCCAGCAGGGCAGCGGGAGGTCGGGAGCTGTTTTTT.

This clonotype was observed many times. The genes are TRBV28 and TRBJ1-5; TRBD1 might be the D (5 bases). Germline values: CDR1 MDHEN, CDR2 SYDVKM. Trimming stripped 6 bases from V and 4 bases from J, with 19 bases between. The CDR3 has 16 residues. CDR3 amino acids: CASSWGLQGVNQPQHF. In DNA, the CDR3 is TGTGCCAGCAGCTGGGGCCTACAAGGCGTAAATCAGCCCCAGCATTTT.